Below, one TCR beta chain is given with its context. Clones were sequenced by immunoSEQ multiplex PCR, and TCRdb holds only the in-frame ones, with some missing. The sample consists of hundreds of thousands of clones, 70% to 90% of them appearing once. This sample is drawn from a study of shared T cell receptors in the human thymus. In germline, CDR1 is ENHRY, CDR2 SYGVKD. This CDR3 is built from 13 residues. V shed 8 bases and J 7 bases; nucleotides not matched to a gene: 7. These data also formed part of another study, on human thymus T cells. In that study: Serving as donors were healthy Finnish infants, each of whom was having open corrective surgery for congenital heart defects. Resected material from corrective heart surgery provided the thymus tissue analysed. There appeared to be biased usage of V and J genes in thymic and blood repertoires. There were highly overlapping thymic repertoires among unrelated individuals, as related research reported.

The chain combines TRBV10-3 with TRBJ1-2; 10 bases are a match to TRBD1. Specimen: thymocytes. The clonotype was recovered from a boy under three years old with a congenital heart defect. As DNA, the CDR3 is TGTGCCATCGCGCGACAGGGGGCTTTTGGCTACACCTTC. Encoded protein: CAIARQGAFGYTF.